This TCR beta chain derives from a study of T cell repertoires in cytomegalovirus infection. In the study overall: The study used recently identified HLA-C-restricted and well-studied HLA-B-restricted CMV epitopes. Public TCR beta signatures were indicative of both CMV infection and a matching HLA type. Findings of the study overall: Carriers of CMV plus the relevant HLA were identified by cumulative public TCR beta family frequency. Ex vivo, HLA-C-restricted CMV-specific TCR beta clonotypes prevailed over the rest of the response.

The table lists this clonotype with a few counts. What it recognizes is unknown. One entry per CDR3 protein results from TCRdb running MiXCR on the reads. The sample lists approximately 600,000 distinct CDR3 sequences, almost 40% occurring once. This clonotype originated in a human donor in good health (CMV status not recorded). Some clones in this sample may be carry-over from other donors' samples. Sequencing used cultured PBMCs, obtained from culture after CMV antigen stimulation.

The CDR3 is CASSLGNPLSTDTQYF. Written as DNA, the CDR3 is TGTGCCAGCAGCTTAGGCAACCCGCTGAGCACAGATACGCAGTATTTT. This sequence joins TRBV7-2 and TRBJ2-3; D remains unclear. This CDR3 comprises 16 residues. Deletions cut 1 base from V and 0 bases from J, with 11 bases between. Germline V lookup: CDR1 SGHTA, CDR2 FQGNSA.